Listed below are T cell receptor beta chains from one sample, sequenced in a study of blood T cell repertoires in COVID-19. TCRdb's table, derived via immunoSEQ multiplex PCR, lists solely in-frame clones and lacks some. In the table there are about 200,000 clones, approximately 88% of which are singletons. Sequencing input: PBMCs or T cells enriched from blood (not recorded which). Receptors originate from a woman between 18 and 29 years old who had recovered from COVID-19. Both conserved end residues are part of each CDR3. The order of the fields is CDR3 DNA, CDR3 protein, D gene, J gene, V gene, clone size. The D gene is left open where the match is weak. The listing skips clone size in some rows; elsewhere it reads once, few, many or a size class.

CDR3nt: TGCAGTGCTATCGTATCCTACGAGCAGTACTTC; CDR3aa: CSAIVSYEQYF; d_gene: -; j_gene: TRBJ2-7; v_gene: TRBV20-1; abundance: -
CDR3nt: TGTGCCAGCAGAACTGAAGTATATGGCTACACCTTC; CDR3aa: CASRTEVYGYTF; d_gene: -; j_gene: TRBJ1-2; v_gene: TRBV12-3/TRBV12-4; abundance: -
CDR3nt: TGTGCCAGCAGCTCCCTAGCGGGGGGGAAGGGCGTTACGCAGTATTTT; CDR3aa: CASSSLAGGKGVTQYF; d_gene: TRBD2; j_gene: TRBJ2-3; v_gene: TRBV13; abundance: -
CDR3nt: TGTGCCAGCAGCTTAGCCCGGACAGAACTCTACGAGCAGTACTTC; CDR3aa: CASSLARTELYEQYF; d_gene: -; j_gene: TRBJ2-7; v_gene: TRBV7-6; abundance: -
CDR3nt: TGTGCCAGCAGTTCTCTGACAGGGGGGACTAATTCACCCCTCCACTTT; CDR3aa: CASSSLTGGTNSPLHF; d_gene: TRBD1; j_gene: TRBJ1-6; v_gene: TRBV28; abundance: -
CDR3nt: TGTGCCAGCAGCTTAGCGCAGGGGTCAGATACGCAGTATTTT; CDR3aa: CASSLAQGSDTQYF; d_gene: -; j_gene: TRBJ2-3; v_gene: TRBV7-6; abundance: -
CDR3nt: TGTGCCAGCAGTCCCTCGGGGGACGTGGTGCACACTGAAGCTTTCTTT; CDR3aa: CASSPSGDVVHTEAFF; d_gene: -; j_gene: TRBJ1-1; v_gene: TRBV28; abundance: few
CDR3nt: TGCAGCGTTTCAGCGGGGGAGGAAGGGGGTGGCTACACCTTC; CDR3aa: CSVSAGEEGGGYTF; d_gene: -; j_gene: TRBJ1-2; v_gene: TRBV29-1; abundance: -
CDR3nt: TGTGCCAGCAGTGCGCACGGGACAGGGGAGTATTTT; CDR3aa: CASSAHGTGEYF; d_gene: TRBD1; j_gene: TRBJ2-3; v_gene: TRBV28; abundance: -
CDR3nt: TGTGCCAGCAGCGGGGGGTCCAGTTTCCCCTATGGCTACACCTTC; CDR3aa: CASSGGSSFPYGYTF; d_gene: -; j_gene: TRBJ1-2; v_gene: TRBV5-4; abundance: -
CDR3nt: TGTGCCTGGACTTCTAGGGATACGCAGTATTTT; CDR3aa: CAWTSRDTQYF; d_gene: -; j_gene: TRBJ2-3; v_gene: TRBV30; abundance: -
CDR3nt: TGTGCCTGGAGTGAGGGGAGGTGGTTCTTC; CDR3aa: CAWSEGRWFF; d_gene: -; j_gene: TRBJ2-1; v_gene: TRBV30; abundance: -
CDR3nt: TGTGCCAGCAGCCCCCGCCCTTTGACAGGGGGCCCCTACAATGAGCAGTTCTTC; CDR3aa: CASSPRPLTGGPYNEQFF; d_gene: TRBD1; j_gene: TRBJ2-1; v_gene: TRBV9; abundance: -
CDR3nt: TGTGCCAGCAGCCGTAAGGAGGGGCTAAACTATGGCTACACCTTC; CDR3aa: CASSRKEGLNYGYTF; d_gene: -; j_gene: TRBJ1-2; v_gene: TRBV7-9; abundance: -
CDR3nt: TGTGCCAGCAGTGACAGGGGATTACCCCTCCACTTT; CDR3aa: CASSDRGLPLHF; d_gene: -; j_gene: TRBJ1-6; v_gene: TRBV2; abundance: -
CDR3nt: TGTGCCACCAGTGACTCGGGACAGGGTTACGAGCAGTACTTC; CDR3aa: CATSDSGQGYEQYF; d_gene: TRBD1; j_gene: TRBJ2-7; v_gene: TRBV24-1; abundance: many
CDR3nt: TGTGCCATCAGTGAAGTTGGCGGGGCCCAAGAGACCCAGTACTTC; CDR3aa: CAISEVGGAQETQYF; d_gene: -; j_gene: TRBJ2-5; v_gene: TRBV10-3; abundance: -
CDR3nt: TGTGCCAGCAGTCTCGACAGACTTAGTAACTATGGCTACACCTTC; CDR3aa: CASSLDRLSNYGYTF; d_gene: -; j_gene: TRBJ1-2; v_gene: TRBV5-4; abundance: -
CDR3nt: TGCGCCAGCAGCCAAGAATCGGTCGCTGGAAACACCATATATTTT; CDR3aa: CASSQESVAGNTIYF; d_gene: -; j_gene: TRBJ1-3; v_gene: TRBV4-1; abundance: -
CDR3nt: TGCGCCAGCAGCTTGGACAGGGCAGCTTTCTTT; CDR3aa: CASSLDRAAFF; d_gene: -; j_gene: TRBJ1-1; v_gene: TRBV5-1; abundance: many
CDR3nt: TGTGCCAGTAGCCCCCAGGGCCTCAATCAGCCCCAGCATTTT; CDR3aa: CASSPQGLNQPQHF; d_gene: -; j_gene: TRBJ1-5; v_gene: TRBV19; abundance: -
CDR3nt: TGCGCCAGCAGCCTCGGACAGGGGGCGCAGGATGAGCAGTTCTTC; CDR3aa: CASSLGQGAQDEQFF; d_gene: TRBD1; j_gene: TRBJ2-1; v_gene: TRBV5-1; abundance: -